This T cell receptor beta chain was sequenced for a study of OX40 agonist ivuxolimab in advanced cancers. Regarding the study as a whole: At 0.1-3.0 mg/kg, partial responders had clonal expansion among the lowest observed.

The repertoire was sequenced with immunoSEQ multiplex PCR; TCRdb's copy has only in-frame clones and lacks some. The table lists about 79,000 clones, less than 85% of them singletons. Germline V gene lookup returns CDR1 SGDLS and CDR2 YYNGEE. The CDR3 has 14 amino acids. The J segment lost 6 bases and the V segment lost 3 bases, leaving 1 base of the junction unmatched. Regarding this clone: Antigen unknown.

The TCR sequence derives from an adult with an advanced solid tumor such as melanoma, head and neck, liver or kidney cancer. The V and J genes are TRBV9 and TRBJ2-2; 11 positions agree with TRBD1. This specimen consisted of CD4+ or CD8+ T cells sorted from blood, obtained in a trial of the OX40 agonist ivuxolimab. As DNA, the CDR3 is TGTGCCAGCAGCGGGACAGGGGGCTCCGGGGAGCTGTTTTTT. The encoded protein is CASSGTGGSGELFF.